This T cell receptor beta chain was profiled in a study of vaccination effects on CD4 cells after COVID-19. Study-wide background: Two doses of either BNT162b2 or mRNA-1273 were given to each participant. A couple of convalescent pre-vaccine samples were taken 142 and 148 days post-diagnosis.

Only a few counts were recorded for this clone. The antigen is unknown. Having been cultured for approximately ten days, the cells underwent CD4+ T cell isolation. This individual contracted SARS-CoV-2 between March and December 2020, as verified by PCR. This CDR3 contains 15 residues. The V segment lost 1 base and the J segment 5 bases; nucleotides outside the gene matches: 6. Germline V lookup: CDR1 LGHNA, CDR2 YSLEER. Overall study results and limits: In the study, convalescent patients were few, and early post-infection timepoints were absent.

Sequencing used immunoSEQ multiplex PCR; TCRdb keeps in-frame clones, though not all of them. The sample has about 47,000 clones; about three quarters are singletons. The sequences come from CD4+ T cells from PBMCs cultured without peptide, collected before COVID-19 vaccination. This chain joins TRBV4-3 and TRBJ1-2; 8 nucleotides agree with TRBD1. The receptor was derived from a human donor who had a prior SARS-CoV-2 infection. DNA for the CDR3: TGCGCCAGCAGCCAAGCTCATCAGGGGGCTTATGGCTACACCTTC. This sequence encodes CASSQAHQGAYGYTF.